This entry lists 9 T cell receptor beta chains sequenced from one sample in a study of response to subunit inactivated influenza vaccine. TCRdb analysed the RT-PCR reads with MiXCR anew, one entry per CDR3 protein. The table lists roughly 500,000 distinct CDR3 sequences, more than 15% of them singletons. The material was CD4+ T cells sorted from PBMCs, obtained less than 30 months after vaccination. The receptors come from a man aged 45-69 years who received an inactivated influenza vaccine.

In its sample, this clonotype was seen a few times. The rearrangement links TRBV5-5 to TRBJ2-1; D is possibly TRBD2 (6 bases). The V gene's germline CDR1 is SGHKS and CDR2 YYEKEE (reference sequence). This CDR3 has 16 residues. Trimming stripped 4 bases from V and 2 bases from J, with 16 bases between. This CDR3 is CASSTELSGAYNEQFF. The CDR3 DNA is TGTGCCAGCAGCACTGAACTTAGCGGAGCCTACAATGAGCAGTTCTTC.

The chain carries TRBV5-1 and TRBJ2-1; 9 nucleotides agree with TRBD2. V trimming: 0 bases; J trimming: 9 bases; junction bases outside the gene matches: 7. Looked up from germline, CDR1 is SGHRS and CDR2 is YFSETQ. The CDR3 has 15 amino acids. The CDR3 here is CASSLVGASGIEQFF. Written as DNA, the CDR3 is TGCGCCAGCAGCTTGGTAGGGGCTAGCGGGATTGAGCAGTTCTTC.

The rearrangement links TRBV6-2 or TRBV6-3 to TRBJ2-1, with D perhaps TRBD2 (5 bases). V lost 0 bases and J 8 bases, leaving 20 bases between the germline ends. Germline V gives CDR1 MNHEY, CDR2 SVGEGT. The CDR3 is 17 residues long. The CDR3, as DNA: TGTGCCAGCAGTTACTCGAGGGTTTTTGGGAGTGTTTATGAGCAGTTCTTC. Its translation: CASSYSRVFGSVYEQFF.

The chain employs TRBV5-1 and TRBJ1-6, with 8 nucleotides matching TRBD1. The CDR3 has 15 amino acids. J was trimmed by 8 bases and V by 0 bases; bases with no gene match: 4. Germline V gene data show CDR1 as SGHRS and CDR2 as YFSETQ. The CDR3 DNA sequence: TGCGCCAGCAGCTTGGGAGGGACAGGACATTCACCCCTCCACTTT. Encoded protein: CASSLGGTGHSPLHF.

The table lists this clonotype with a few counts. J is TRBJ2-3 and V is TRBV7-2, with 11 nucleotides matching TRBD2. The CDR3 runs to 16 residues. Germline V gene data show CDR1 as SGHTA and CDR2 as FQGNSA. Trimming took 4 bases from V and 1 from J; bases not matched to a gene: 4. The CDR3: CASSWGLAARTDTQYF. CDR3 in DNA: TGTGCCAGCAGCTGGGGACTAGCGGCCCGCACAGATACGCAGTATTTT.

This chain joins TRBV2 and TRBJ1-1; D gene ambiguous. Trimming took 0 bases from V and 6 from J, leaving 14 bases between them. CDR3 length equals 15 residues. Germline CDR1 and CDR2: SNHLY and FYNNEI. CDR3 residues: CASSEAAGRAAEAFF. CDR3 sequence (DNA): TGTGCCAGCAGTGAAGCAGCGGGGAGGGCGGCTGAAGCTTTCTTT.

This clonotype was detected only a few times. J is TRBJ2-1 and V is TRBV20-1; TRBD2 agrees at 13 bases. The CDR3 has 17 residues. CDR1 is DFQATT and CDR2 is SNEGSKA in the germline V gene (reference sequence). V dropped 7 bases and J dropped 4; count of bases not matched to a gene: 13. As DNA, the CDR3 is TGCAGTGAATCCGGACTAGCGGGAGAGAATGTGTACAATGAGCAGTTCTTC. Residues: CSESGLAGENVYNEQFF.

The chain links TRBV27 to TRBJ2-3; D gene ambiguous. Trimming took 3 bases from V and 2 from J, leaving 12 bases between them. The CDR3 loop spans 15 amino acids. The germline gives CDR1 MNHEY, CDR2 SMNVEV (reference sequence). CDR3 loop: CASSFDSMLTDTQYF. Here the CDR3 DNA reads TGTGCCAGCAGTTTCGACTCAATGCTCACAGATACGCAGTATTTT.

This clonotype came up many times. The V gene is TRBV12-3 or TRBV12-4, the J gene TRBJ1-1, with D hard to call. V lost 5 bases and J lost 1, with 14 bases in between. The CDR3 contains 15 residues. The CDR3 region is CASSKAPQKNTEAFF. The DNA for the CDR3 is TGTGCCAGCAGTAAAGCACCACAGAAGAACACTGAAGCTTTCTTT.